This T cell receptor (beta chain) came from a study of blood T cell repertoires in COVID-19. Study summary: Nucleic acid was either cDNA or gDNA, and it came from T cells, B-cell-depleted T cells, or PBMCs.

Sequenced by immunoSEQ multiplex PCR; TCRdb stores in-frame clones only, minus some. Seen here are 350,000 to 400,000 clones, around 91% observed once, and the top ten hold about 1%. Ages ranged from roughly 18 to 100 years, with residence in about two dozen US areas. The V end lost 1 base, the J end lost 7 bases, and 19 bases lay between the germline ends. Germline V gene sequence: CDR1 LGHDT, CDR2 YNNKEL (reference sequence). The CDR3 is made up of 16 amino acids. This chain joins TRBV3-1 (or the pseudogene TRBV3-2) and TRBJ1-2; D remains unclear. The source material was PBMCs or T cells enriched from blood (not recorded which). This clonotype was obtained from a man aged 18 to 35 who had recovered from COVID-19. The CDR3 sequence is CASSQGWEGSTSGYTF. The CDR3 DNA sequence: TGTGCCAGCAGCCAAGGGTGGGAGGGAAGTACTAGTGGCTACACCTTC.